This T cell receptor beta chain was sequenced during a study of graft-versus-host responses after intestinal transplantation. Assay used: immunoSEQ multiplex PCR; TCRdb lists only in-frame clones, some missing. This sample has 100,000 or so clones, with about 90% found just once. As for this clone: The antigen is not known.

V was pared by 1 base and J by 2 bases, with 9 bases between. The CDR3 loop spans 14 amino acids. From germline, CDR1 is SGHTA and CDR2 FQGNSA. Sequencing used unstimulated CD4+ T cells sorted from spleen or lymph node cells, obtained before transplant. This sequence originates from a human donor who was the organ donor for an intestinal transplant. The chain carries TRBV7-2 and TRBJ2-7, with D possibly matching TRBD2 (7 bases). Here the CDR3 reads CASSLEGGTYEQYF. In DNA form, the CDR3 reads TGTGCCAGCAGCTTAGAGGGGGGGACCTACGAGCAGTACTTC.